This TCR beta chain was retrieved from a study of T cells in localized non-small cell lung cancer (TCRdb year 2020). Some background on the complete study: Comparing tumors with uninvolved tumor-adjacent lungs, the study looked at the T cell repertoires of a few hundred patients with early-stage NSCLC. All 240 or so NSCLC patients in the cohort were treatment-naive and had localized lung tumors that were resected. NSCLC patients had a mean age of roughly 64 years, and 129 were male and 85 to 110 female.

Results and caveats for the whole study, not just this receptor: Because of the exploratory design, TCR variables were selected using unadjusted p-values without false-discovery rate correction. Because multi-region tumor sequencing was not performed, intratumor heterogeneity could not be ruled out. Uninvolved tumor-adjacent lung showed the highest T cell clonality, higher than tumor, which suggests more focused antigenic responses in the uninvolved tumor-adjacent lung. Of the top 100 tumor clones, a median of approximately 60 were detected in paired uninvolved adjacent lung; some 28 were also among that lung's top 100. Higher T cell density in blood was associated with longer overall survival, whereas higher clonality in adjacent lung was associated with shorter survival.

Worth noting for this clone: Its antigen remains unidentified. No base quality values were provided; no much bigger clone lies one nucleotide off.

At diagnosis, peripheral blood, uninvolved tumor-adjacent lung and tumor were collected and stored as a combination of fresh-frozen and FFPE material. For TCR repertoire profiling, blood samples were analyzed in the form of peripheral blood mononuclear cells. The germline V gene sets CDR1 to MNHEY and CDR2 to SVGAGI. V and J are truncated by 8 bases and 2 bases respectively, leaving an intervening sequence of 16 bases. The CDR3, cysteine through phenylalanine, is 14 amino acids long. The sequence is cut down to CDR3 DNA, 42 bases in frame from base 1. The immunoSEQ Assay was used to sequence TCR beta CDR3 regions from DNA. In the authors' own workflow: To compute T cell density, TCR beta template counts were normalized to usable DNA, which was estimated by amplifying housekeeping genes. The preseqR package was used to estimate richness by extrapolating to 400,000 templates for PBMC samples and to 120,000 templates for tissue samples. Clonality was taken to be one minus Pielou's evenness. Tissue-enriched TCRs were identified through differential abundance testing performed on productive amino-acid clonotypes, with a minimum total count of 5 and an alpha of 0.1. The Jaccard Index and the Morisita Overlap Index were used to measure repertoire overlap between compartments. GLIPH grouped TCR beta CDR3s together with public tetramer-defined viral CDR3s, and a viral motif had to include at least three viral sequences and show V-gene enrichment. The immuneACCESS repertoire file appears here via TCRdb, limited to in-frame rearrangements. These files lack a portion of the clones; in checked studies, under half of the deficit traces to unresolved V genes, and the cause of the others is not known. V, J and clone size were drawn from that table, and D and trimming were deduced from the DNA. The sample yields several thousand clones; roughly 86% were counted once. The top ten constitute around 2.2% of the sample.

Recombination joined TRBV6-5 with TRBJ2-7; the D gene is possibly TRBD2, with 6 bases matching. This clonotype was obtained from a female donor older than 55 with stage II squamous cell lung carcinoma. The sequenced sample was peripheral blood, obtained before any cancer treatment. CDR3 loop: CASARGGKPYEQYF. The DNA sequence follows: TGTGCCAGCGCTCGGGGCGGGAAGCCCTACGAGCAGTACTTC.